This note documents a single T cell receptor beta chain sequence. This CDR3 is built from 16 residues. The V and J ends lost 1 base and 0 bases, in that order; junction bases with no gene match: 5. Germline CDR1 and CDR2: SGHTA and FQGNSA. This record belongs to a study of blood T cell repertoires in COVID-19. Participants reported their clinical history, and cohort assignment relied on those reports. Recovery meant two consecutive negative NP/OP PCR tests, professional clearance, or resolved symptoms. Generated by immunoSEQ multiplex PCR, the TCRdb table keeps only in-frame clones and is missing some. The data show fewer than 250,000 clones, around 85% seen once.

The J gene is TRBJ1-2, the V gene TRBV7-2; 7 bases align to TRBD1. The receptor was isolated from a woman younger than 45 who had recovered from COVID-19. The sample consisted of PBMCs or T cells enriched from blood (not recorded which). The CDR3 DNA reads TGTGCCAGCAGCTTAGATGCAGGGGGAACTAACTATGGCTACACCTTC. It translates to CASSLDAGGTNYGYTF. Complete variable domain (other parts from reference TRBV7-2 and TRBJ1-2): GAGVSQSPSNKVTEKGKDVELRCDPISGHTALYWYRQSLGQGLEFLIYFQGNSAPDKSGLPSDRFSAERTGGSVSTLTIQRTQQEDSAVYLCASSLDAGGTNYGYTFGSGTRLTVV.